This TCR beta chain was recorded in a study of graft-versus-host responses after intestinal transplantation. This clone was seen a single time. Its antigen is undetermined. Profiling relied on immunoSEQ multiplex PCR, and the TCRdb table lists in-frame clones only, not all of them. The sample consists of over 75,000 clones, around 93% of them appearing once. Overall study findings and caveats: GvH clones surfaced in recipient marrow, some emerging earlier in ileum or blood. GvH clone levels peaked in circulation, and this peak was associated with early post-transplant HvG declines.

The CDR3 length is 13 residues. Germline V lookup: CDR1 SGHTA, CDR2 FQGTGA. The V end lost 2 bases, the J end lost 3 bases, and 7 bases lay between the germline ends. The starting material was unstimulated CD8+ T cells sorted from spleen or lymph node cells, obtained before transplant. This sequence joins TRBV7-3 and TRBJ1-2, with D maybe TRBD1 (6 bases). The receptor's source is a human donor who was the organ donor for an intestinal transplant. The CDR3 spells CASSLSGDYGYTF. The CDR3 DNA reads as TGTGCCAGCAGCTTATCAGGGGACTATGGCTACACCTTC.